These 8 T cell receptor beta chains were all obtained from the same sample, sequenced in a study of blood T cell repertoires in COVID-19. Libraries were prepared by immunoSEQ multiplex PCR; TCRdb keeps only in-frame clonotypes and omits some of them. The table shows about 210,000 clones, with 85% to 90% occurring only once. The sequencing sample was made of peripheral blood. These receptors originate from a man aged 55 to 69 with acute or convalescent COVID-19.

This rearrangement joins TRBV5-1 to TRBJ1-1, with a tentative D call TRBD1 (5 bases). Germline-derived CDR1 and CDR2 are SGHRS and YFSETQ. Deletions cut 1 base from V and 7 bases from J, with 14 bases between. The length of the CDR3 is 14 residues. As DNA, the CDR3 is TGCGCCAGCAGCTTGAGTATAGGGGCTTTTGAAGCTTTCTTT. This codes for CASSLSIGAFEAFF.

This chain uses TRBV4-2 with TRBJ2-3, with 12 bases identical to TRBD2. V trimming: 0 bases; J trimming: 5 bases; junction bases outside the gene matches: 9. The germline CDR1 and CDR2 sequences are LGHNA and YNFKEQ. The CDR3 contains 18 residues. The CDR3, as DNA: TGTGCCAGCAGCCAAGAGACGCCTAGCGGGGGGGCCGGAGATACGCAGTATTTT. Protein: CASSQETPSGGAGDTQYF.

The gene calls are TRBV5-1 and TRBJ2-3; TRBD2 agrees at 10 bases. Germline trimming cut 0 bases from V and 1 base from J; bases unmatched to any gene: 5. Germline values: CDR1 SGHRS, CDR2 YFSETQ. The CDR3 has 17 amino acids. CDR3 loop: CASSLGRLAGGTDTQYF. The CDR3 DNA reads TGCGCCAGCAGCTTGGGAAGACTAGCGGGTGGCACAGATACGCAGTATTTT.

This clone has just a few counts. The chain uses TRBV5-6 and TRBJ1-2, with D tentatively TRBD1 (5 bases). V lost 1 base to trimming and J lost 3 bases, with 13 bases between them. This CDR3 is 15 amino acids long. Germline-derived CDR1 and CDR2 are SGHDT and YYEEEE. The chain's CDR3 is CASSLSGGAHYGYTF. CDR3 sequence (DNA): TGTGCCAGCAGCTTGTCAGGAGGGGCCCACTATGGCTACACCTTC.

The chain has TRBV4-3 and TRBJ2-1; TRBD1 matches at 9 bases. V gave up 0 bases and J gave up 15 bases; unmatched junction bases: 6. The CDR3 has 13 amino acids. Looked up from germline, CDR1 is LGHNA and CDR2 is YSLEER. CDR3 in DNA: TGCGCCAGCAGCCAAGAGGACAGGGGAAGGGTGTTCTTC. The encoded protein is CASSQEDRGRVFF.

The chain couples TRBV7-8 to TRBJ2-7; 11 nucleotides agree with TRBD1. With 4 bases clipped from V and 3 bases from J, the junction kept 2 bases outside the gene matches. This CDR3 has 14 amino acids. The germline V gene encodes CDR1 SGHVS and CDR2 FQNEAQ. CDR3 amino acids: CASSSGTGGYEQYF. In DNA, the CDR3 is TGTGCCAGCAGCTCGGGGACAGGGGGCTACGAGCAGTACTTC.

This chain joins TRBV6-5 and TRBJ1-1; D is perhaps TRBD1 (5 bases). V lost 3 bases and J lost 6, with 8 bases in between. Germline V gene sequence: CDR1 MNHEY, CDR2 SVGAGI. This CDR3 region has 12 residues. As DNA, the CDR3 is TGTGCCAGCAGTTATTCAGGGTCTGAAGCTTTCTTT. This encodes CASSYSGSEAFF.

The V gene is TRBV11-3, the J gene TRBJ2-3, with 10 bases matching TRBD1. Unmatched junction bases numbered 3, after V lost 5 bases and J lost 1 base. The V gene's germline CDR1 is SGHNT and CDR2 YENEEA. The CDR3 contains 15 residues. This CDR3 is CASSRGTGGTDTQYF. Written as DNA, the CDR3 is TGTGCCAGCAGCCGGGGGACAGGGGGCACAGATACGCAGTATTTT.